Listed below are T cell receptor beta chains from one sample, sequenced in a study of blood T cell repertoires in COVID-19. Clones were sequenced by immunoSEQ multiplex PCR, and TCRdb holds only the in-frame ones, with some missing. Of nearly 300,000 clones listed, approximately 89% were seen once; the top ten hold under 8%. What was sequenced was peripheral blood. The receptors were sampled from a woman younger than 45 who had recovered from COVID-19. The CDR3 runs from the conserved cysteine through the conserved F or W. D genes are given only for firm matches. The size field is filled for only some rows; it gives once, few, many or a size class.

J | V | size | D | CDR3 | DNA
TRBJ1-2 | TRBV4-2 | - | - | CASSGANYGYTF | TGTGCCAGCTCCGGGGCTAACTATGGCTACACCTTC
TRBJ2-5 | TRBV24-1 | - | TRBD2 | CATSDPGRAGRETQYF | TGTGCCACCAGTGATCCGGGGAGGGCAGGGAGAGAGACCCAGTACTTC
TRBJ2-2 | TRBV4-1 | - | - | CASSLIQGSNTGELFF | TGCGCCAGCAGTCTTATCCAGGGGTCGAACACCGGGGAGCTGTTTTTT
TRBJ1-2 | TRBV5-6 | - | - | CASSLGGAKYTF | TGTGCCAGCAGCTTGGGCGGGGCCAAGTACACCTTC
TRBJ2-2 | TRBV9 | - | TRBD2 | CASSPDTSGTGELFF | TGTGCCAGCAGCCCAGACACTAGCGGTACCGGGGAGCTGTTTTTT
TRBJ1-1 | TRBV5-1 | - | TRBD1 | CASRPGTGGAEAFF | TGCGCCAGCAGGCCTGGGACAGGGGGGGCTGAAGCTTTCTTT
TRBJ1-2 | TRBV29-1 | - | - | CSVEDAGASSSGYTF | TGCAGCGTTGAAGATGCGGGGGCATCCTCATCGGGCTACACCTTC
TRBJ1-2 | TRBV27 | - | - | CASSRGTYEGYTF | TGTGCCAGCAGTCGCGGGACCTACGAGGGCTACACCTTC
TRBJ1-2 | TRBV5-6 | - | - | CASSLPGWGYTF | TGTGCCAGCAGCTTGCCCGGGTGGGGCTACACCTTC
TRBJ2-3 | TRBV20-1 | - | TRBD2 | CSASDPTSGGSDTQYF | TGCAGTGCTAGTGACCCGACTAGCGGGGGGTCAGATACGCAGTATTTT
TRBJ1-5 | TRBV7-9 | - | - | CASSLSSNQPQHF | TGTGCCAGCAGCTTATCGAGCAATCAGCCCCAGCATTTT
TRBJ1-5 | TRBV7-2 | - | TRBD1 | CASSFYNRGRDQPQHF | TGTGCCAGCAGCTTTTATAACAGGGGGCGAGATCAGCCCCAGCATTTT
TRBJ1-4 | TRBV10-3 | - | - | CAISESQGGNEKLFF | TGTGCCATCAGTGAGTCTCAGGGAGGGAATGAAAAACTGTTTTTT
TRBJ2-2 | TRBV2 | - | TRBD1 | CASSGRTGGIGELFF | TGTGCCAGCTCGGGCCGGACAGGGGGCATCGGGGAGCTGTTTTTT
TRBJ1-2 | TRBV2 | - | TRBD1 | CASSEKGAGYTF | TGTGCCAGCAGTGAGAAGGGGGCCGGCTACACCTTC
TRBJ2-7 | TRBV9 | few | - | CASSAGQAYEQYF | TGTGCCAGCAGTGCCGGACAAGCCTACGAGCAGTACTTC
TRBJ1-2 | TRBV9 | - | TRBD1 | CASSVVGGQALSGYTF | TGTGCCAGCAGCGTAGTCGGTGGACAGGCACTGTCCGGCTACACCTTC
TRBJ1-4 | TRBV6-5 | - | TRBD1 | CASSLTGLREKLFF | TGTGCCAGCAGCCTGACAGGGCTTCGTGAAAAACTGTTTTTT
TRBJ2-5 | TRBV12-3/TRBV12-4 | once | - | CATKIGDLETQYF | TGTGCCACTAAAATCGGGGATTTGGAGACCCAGTACTTC
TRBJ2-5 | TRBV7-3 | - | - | CASSRIGGSGETQYF | TGTGCCAGCAGCCGGATCGGCGGGTCGGGGGAGACCCAGTACTTC
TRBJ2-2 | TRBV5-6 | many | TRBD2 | CASSLGLGNTGELFF | TGTGCCAGCAGCCTGGGACTAGGGAACACCGGGGAGCTGTTTTTT
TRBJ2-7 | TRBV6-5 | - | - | CASSYRSARTYEQYF | TGTGCCAGCAGTTACCGAAGTGCCAGAACCTACGAGCAGTACTTC
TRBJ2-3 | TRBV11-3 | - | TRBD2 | CASSLTGHSGGADTQYF | TGTGCCAGCAGCTTGACAGGCCACAGCGGGGGGGCAGATACGCAGTATTTT
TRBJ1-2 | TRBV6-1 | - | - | CASSEWGDYGYTF | TGTGCCAGCAGTGAATGGGGGGACTATGGCTACACCTTC
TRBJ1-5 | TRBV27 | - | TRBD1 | CASRPLASGQFYNQPQHF | TGTGCCAGCAGACCACTCGCCTCGGGACAGTTTTACAATCAGCCCCAGCATTTT
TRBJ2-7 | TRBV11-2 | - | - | CASSLGSGLSPHEQYF | TGTGCCAGCAGCTTGGGGTCGGGACTCTCACCCCACGAGCAGTACTTC
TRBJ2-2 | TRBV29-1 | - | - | CSVEGRGGVNTGELFF | TGCAGCGTTGAAGGTAGAGGGGGGGTGAACACCGGGGAGCTGTTTTTT
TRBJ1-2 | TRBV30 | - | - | CACATNYGYTF | TGTGCCTGCGCTACGAACTATGGCTACACCTTC
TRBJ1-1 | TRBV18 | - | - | CASSPQGGTEAFF | TGTGCCAGCTCACCACAAGGGGGAACTGAAGCTTTCTTT
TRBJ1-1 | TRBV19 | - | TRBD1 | CASSPGQGQGMNTEAFF | TGTGCCAGTTCGCCGGGACAGGGGCAAGGAATGAACACTGAAGCTTTCTTT
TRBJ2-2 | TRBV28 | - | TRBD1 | CASSLPPGTVGRGGELFF | TGTGCCAGCAGTTTACCGCCCGGGACAGTTGGCCGAGGAGGGGAGCTGTTTTTT